This T cell receptor (beta chain) came from a study of spatial heterogeneity in lung cancer. Study background: Samples were obtained from more than 70 donors, all untreated early-stage non-small cell lung cancer patients. A unique TCR and UMI combination showed up more than ten times in raw reads, on average. Detection consistently yielded more beta chains than alpha chains.

Individual TCR cDNA molecules each bore their own unique molecular identifier. TCRdb re-analysed the 5' RACE reads in MiXCR, keeping a single row per CDR3 protein. The profile covers 25,000 to 30,000 distinct CDR3 sequences, with approximately 6% appearing a single time and 20% to 25% taken by the ten largest. Time point in this sample: blood at routine non-recurrence follow-up after resection. Unsorted whole RNA of tumor, nontumor lung or frozen PBMC was sequenced. The table lists this clonotype with many counts. Trimming pared 3 bases from V and 6 bases from J, leaving 11 bases between. The CDR3 runs 13 residues. The germline CDR1 and CDR2 sequences are SGDLS and YYNGEE.

This TCR derives from a male donor with early-stage non-small cell lung cancer. The rearrangement links TRBV9 to TRBJ2-3; D call uncertain. The sequences come from PBMCs, collected at follow-up. The CDR3 sequence is CASSEPWADTQYF. The CDR3 bases are TGTGCCAGCAGCGAGCCTTGGGCTGATACGCAGTATTTT.